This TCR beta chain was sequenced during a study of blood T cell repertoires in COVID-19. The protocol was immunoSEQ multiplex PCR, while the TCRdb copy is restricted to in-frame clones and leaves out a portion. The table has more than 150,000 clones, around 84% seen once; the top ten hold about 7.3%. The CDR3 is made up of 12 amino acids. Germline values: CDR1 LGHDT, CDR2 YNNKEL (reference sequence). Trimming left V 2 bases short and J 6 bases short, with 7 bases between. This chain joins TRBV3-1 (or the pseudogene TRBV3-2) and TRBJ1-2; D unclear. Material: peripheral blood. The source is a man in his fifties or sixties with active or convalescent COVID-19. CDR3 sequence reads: CASSQRGHGYTF. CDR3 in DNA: TGTGCCAGCAGCCAACGAGGCCATGGCTACACCTTC.